A single sample is the source of the 15 T cell receptor beta chains below, sequenced in a study of T-cell reconstitution after alpha-beta-depleted transplantation in children. The authors prepared the TCRbeta library with unique molecular identifiers. MiXCR, run by TCRdb on the PCR reads, gives a single entry per CDR3 protein. Of about 240,000 distinct CDR3 sequences listed, roughly 26% are singletons. The material sequenced was PBMCs, taken before TCRalphabeta/CD19-depleted stem cell transplant. These receptors were taken from a girl aged 2 to 10 with Fanconi anemia, due to receive a stem cell transplant.

This clonotype was observed a few times. The chain uses TRBV12-3 or TRBV12-4 and TRBJ2-6, with unresolved D. Trimming stripped 3 bases from V and 4 bases from J, with 7 bases between. The CDR3 totals 14 residues. CDR3 sequence (DNA): TGTGCCAGCAGTTTTAAATCCGGGGCCAACGTCCTGACTTTC. Encoded protein: CASSFKSGANVLTF.

This clonotype showed up just a few times. The genes are TRBV10-3 and TRBJ2-3, with D maybe TRBD2 (6 bases). The CDR3 extends over 14 amino acids. Germline V gene sequence: CDR1 ENHRY, CDR2 SYGVKD. V lost 10 bases and J lost 0, with 14 bases in between. The CDR3: CATGTDASTDTQYF. CDR3 DNA sequence: TGTGCCACCGGGACTGACGCTAGCACAGATACGCAGTATTTT.

This sequence joins TRBV20-1 and TRBJ2-1; 10 positions match TRBD2. The length of the CDR3 is 14 residues. Losses at the gene ends were 4 bases for V and 2 bases for J; bases not matched to a gene: 2. Germline V gene data show CDR1 as DFQATT and CDR2 as SNEGSKA (reference sequence). The CDR3 DNA reads TGCAGTGCTACAGCGGGGGGGACCTACAATGAGCAGTTCTTC. Encoded protein: CSATAGGTYNEQFF.

By sample share, this clonotype is medium-sized (0.01 to 0.1%). The gene calls are TRBV20-1 and TRBJ1-3; D gene uncertain. This CDR3 has 14 amino acids. Germline loops: CDR1 DFQATT, CDR2 SNEGSKA (reference sequence). Trimming removed 3 bases at V and 0 bases at J, with 9 bases between. The CDR3 DNA sequence: TGCAGTGCTAGTCCGGGGAGCTCTGGAAACACCATATATTTT. Translated: CSASPGSSGNTIYF.

This clonotype was counted at least ten times. The chain employs TRBV6-5 and TRBJ1-6; D not certain. CDR1 MNHEY and CDR2 SVGAGI come from the germline V gene. V lost 0 bases, J lost 4 bases, and 13 bases lay in between. The CDR3 runs to 17 residues. The DNA of the CDR3 is TGTGCCAGCAGTTACTCGACCGGGCAAGCTTATAATTCACCCCTCCACTTT. Translating gives CASSYSTGQAYNSPLHF.

This clonotype was counted many times. The J gene is TRBJ2-1, the V gene TRBV29-1, with D tentatively TRBD2 (6 bases). The CDR3 runs 11 residues. Germline V gene data show CDR1 as SQVTM and CDR2 as ANQGSEA. Trimming took 1 base from V and 13 from J, leaving 11 bases between them. The DNA of the CDR3 is TGCAGCGTTGAAGGACTAGGAGGCCAGTTCTTC. This encodes CSVEGLGGQFF.

The rearrangement uses TRBV20-1 and TRBJ2-1; D is ambiguous. V lost 7 bases to trimming and J lost 0 bases, with 10 bases between them. Germline assignment: CDR1 DFQATT and CDR2 SNEGSKA (reference sequence). There are 13 residues in the CDR3. This CDR3 reads CSVNLGSYNEQFF. For the CDR3, the DNA is TGCAGTGTCAATCTTGGCTCCTACAATGAGCAGTTCTTC.

The sample holds many counts of this clonotype. This chain connects TRBV20-1 to TRBJ2-2; tentatively, D is TRBD1 or TRBD2 (5 bases each). The V gene's germline CDR1 is DFQATT and CDR2 SNEGSKA (reference sequence). The length of the CDR3 is 11 residues. Trimming pared 3 bases from V and 6 bases from J, leaving 5 bases between. The CDR3 DNA reads as TGCAGTGCTAGGGGACCCGGGGAGCTGTTTTTT. It encodes CSARGPGELFF.

This clonotype was detected many times. The V and J genes are TRBV20-1 and TRBJ2-7; 10 nucleotides match TRBD1. Trimming cost V 0 bases and J 7 bases; bases outside gene matches: 9. The CDR3 has 15 amino acids. Germline V gene sequence: CDR1 DFQATT, CDR2 SNEGSKA (reference sequence). CDR3: CSARDGATGGGEQYF. The CDR3 nucleotides read TGCAGTGCTAGAGATGGAGCGACAGGGGGCGGAGAGCAGTACTTC.

This clonotype was observed a few times. The rearrangement links TRBV7-8 to TRBJ2-3; 12 bases map to TRBD2. CDR3 size: 15 residues. V shed 5 bases and J 4 bases; nucleotides not matched to a gene: 4. Germline CDR1 SGHVS, CDR2 FQNEAQ. CDR3 nucleotide sequence: TGTGCCAGCAGCGTGACTAGCGGGGGACCAGATACGCAGTATTTT. This sequence encodes CASSVTSGGPDTQYF.

Turning to this clonotype: One end of the junction varies from germline; a read error may be responsible. V is TRBV20-1 and J is TRBJ1-5; D may be TRBD1 (5 bases). The CDR3 has 14 amino acids. Germline values: CDR1 DFQATT, CDR2 SNEGSKA (reference sequence). The CDR3 DNA sequence: TGCAGTGCTAGGCCGGGGGTGGAAAATCAGCCTCAGCATTTT. This translates into CSARPGVENQPQHF.

This rearrangement joins TRBV28 to TRBJ2-3; D ambiguous. Germline-derived CDR1 and CDR2 are MDHEN and SYDVKM. The ends were cut back, 3 bases at V and 8 bases at J, with 6 bases in the middle. CDR3 length: 11 residues. CDR3 nucleotides: TGTGCCAGCAGTTTTTCGAGTACGCAGTATTTT. As protein: CASSFSSTQYF.

This clonotype has ten or more counts. This chain joins TRBV20-1 and TRBJ2-7, with a possible D match to TRBD1 (5 bases). Germline V CDR1 and CDR2: DFQATT, SNEGSKA (reference sequence). The CDR3 extends over 14 amino acids. The ends were cut back, 3 bases at V and 5 bases at J, with 17 bases in the middle. The CDR3 sequence: CSASPRVRGDEQYF. The CDR3 coding sequence is TGCAGTGCTAGTCCCAGGGTAAGAGGTGACGAGCAGTACTTC.

This clonotype turned up a few times. The V gene is TRBV7-3, the J gene TRBJ2-3; D unclear. V lost 1 base and J lost 2, with 7 bases in between. The CDR3 contains 14 residues. The germline gives CDR1 SGHTA, CDR2 FQGTGA. The DNA of the CDR3 is TGTGCCAGCAGCTTAAACGTGGACACAGATACGCAGTATTTT. Amino acids: CASSLNVDTDTQYF.

This clonotype was detected ten times or more. This chain links TRBV20-1 with TRBJ2-1; tentatively, D is TRBD2 (6 bases). The germline gives CDR1 DFQATT, CDR2 SNEGSKA (reference sequence). This CDR3 is built from 13 residues. CDR3 in amino acids: CSWDLSSYNEQFF. Here the CDR3 DNA reads TGCAGCTGGGACTTAAGCTCCTACAATGAGCAGTTCTTC.